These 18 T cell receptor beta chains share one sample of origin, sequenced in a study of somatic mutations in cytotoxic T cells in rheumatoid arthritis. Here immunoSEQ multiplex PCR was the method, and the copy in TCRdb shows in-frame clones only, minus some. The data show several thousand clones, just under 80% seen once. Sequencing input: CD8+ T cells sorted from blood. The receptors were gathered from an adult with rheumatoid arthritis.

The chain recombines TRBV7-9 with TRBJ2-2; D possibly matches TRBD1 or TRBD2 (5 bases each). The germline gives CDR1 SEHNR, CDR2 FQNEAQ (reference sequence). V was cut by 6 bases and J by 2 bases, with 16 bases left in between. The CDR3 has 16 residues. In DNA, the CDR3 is TGTGCCAGCAGGGATTTGGACGGGGCCAACACCGGGGAGCTGTTTTTT. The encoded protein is CASRDLDGANTGELFF.

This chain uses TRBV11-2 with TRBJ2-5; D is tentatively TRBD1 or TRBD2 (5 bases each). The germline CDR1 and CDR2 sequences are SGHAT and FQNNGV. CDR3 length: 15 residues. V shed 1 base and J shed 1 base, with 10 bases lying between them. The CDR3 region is CASSLVGEIQETQYF. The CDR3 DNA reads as TGTGCCAGCAGCTTAGTGGGGGAGATCCAAGAGACCCAGTACTTC. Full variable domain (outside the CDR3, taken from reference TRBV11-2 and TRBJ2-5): EAGVAQSPRYKIIEKRQSVAFWCNPISGHATLYWYQQILGQGPKLLIQFQNNGVVDDSQLPKDRFSAERLKGVDSTLKIQPAKLEDSAVYLCASSLVGEIQETQYFGPGTRLLVL.

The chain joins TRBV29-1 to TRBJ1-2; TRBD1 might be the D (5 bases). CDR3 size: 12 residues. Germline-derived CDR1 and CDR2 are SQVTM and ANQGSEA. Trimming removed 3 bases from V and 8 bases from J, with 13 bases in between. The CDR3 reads CSVDPGRGGYTF. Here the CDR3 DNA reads TGCAGCGTTGACCCGGGACGAGGAGGCTACACCTTC.

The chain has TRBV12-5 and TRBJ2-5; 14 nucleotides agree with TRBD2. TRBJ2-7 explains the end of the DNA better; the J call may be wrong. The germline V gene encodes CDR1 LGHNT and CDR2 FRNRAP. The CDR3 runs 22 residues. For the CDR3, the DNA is TGTGCTAGTGGTCCGGGACCGTTGGGACTAGCGGGAGTTGTATGGAGTTATTACGAGCAGTACTTC. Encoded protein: CASGPGPLGLAGVVWSYYEQYF.

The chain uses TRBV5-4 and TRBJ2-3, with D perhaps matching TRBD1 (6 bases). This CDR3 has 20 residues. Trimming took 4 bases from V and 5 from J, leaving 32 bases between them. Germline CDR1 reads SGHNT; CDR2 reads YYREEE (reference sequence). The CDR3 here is CASSPEMPGTIHPAQDTQYF. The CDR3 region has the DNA TGTGCCAGCAGCCCGGAAATGCCCGGGACAATTCACCCAGCACAAGATACGCAGTATTTT.

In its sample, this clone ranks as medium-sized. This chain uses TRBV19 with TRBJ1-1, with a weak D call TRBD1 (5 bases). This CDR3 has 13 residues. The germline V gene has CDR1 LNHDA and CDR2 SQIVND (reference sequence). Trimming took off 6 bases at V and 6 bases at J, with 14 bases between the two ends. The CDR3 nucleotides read TGTGCCAGTAGGGCCTCCGGGGGGGCTGAAGCTTTCTTT. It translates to CASRASGGAEAFF.

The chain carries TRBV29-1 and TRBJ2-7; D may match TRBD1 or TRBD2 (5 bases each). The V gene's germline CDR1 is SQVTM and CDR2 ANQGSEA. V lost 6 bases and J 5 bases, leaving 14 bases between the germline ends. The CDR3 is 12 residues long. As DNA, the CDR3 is TGCAGCGTCCCCGGGGCCCGTCACGAGCAGTACTTC. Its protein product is CSVPGARHEQYF.

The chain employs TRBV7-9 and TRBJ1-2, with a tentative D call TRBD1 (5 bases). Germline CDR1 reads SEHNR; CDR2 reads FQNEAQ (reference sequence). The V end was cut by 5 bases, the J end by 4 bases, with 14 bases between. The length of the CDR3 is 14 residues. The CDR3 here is CASSTPGAFYGYTF. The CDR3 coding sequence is TGTGCCAGCAGCACCCCCGGGGCATTCTATGGCTACACCTTC.

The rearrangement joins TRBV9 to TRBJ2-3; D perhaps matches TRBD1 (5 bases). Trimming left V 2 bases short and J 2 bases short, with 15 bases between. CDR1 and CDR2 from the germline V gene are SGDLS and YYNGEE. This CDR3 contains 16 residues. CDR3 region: CASSVSLGQDTDTQYF. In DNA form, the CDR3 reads TGTGCCAGCAGCGTTTCCCTCGGACAAGACACAGATACGCAGTATTTT.

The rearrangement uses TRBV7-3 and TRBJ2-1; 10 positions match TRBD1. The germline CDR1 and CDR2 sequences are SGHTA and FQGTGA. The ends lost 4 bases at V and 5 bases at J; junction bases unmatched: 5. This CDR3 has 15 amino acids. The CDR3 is CASSSTGGANNEQFF. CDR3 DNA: TGTGCCAGCAGCTCGACAGGGGGCGCCAACAATGAGCAGTTCTTC.

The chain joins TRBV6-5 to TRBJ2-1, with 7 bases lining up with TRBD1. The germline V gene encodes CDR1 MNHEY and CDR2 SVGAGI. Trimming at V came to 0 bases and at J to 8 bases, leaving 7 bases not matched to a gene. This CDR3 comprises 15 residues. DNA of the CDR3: TGTGCCAGCAGTTACTCCCAGACAGGGTTGGATGAGCAGTTCTTC. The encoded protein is CASSYSQTGLDEQFF.

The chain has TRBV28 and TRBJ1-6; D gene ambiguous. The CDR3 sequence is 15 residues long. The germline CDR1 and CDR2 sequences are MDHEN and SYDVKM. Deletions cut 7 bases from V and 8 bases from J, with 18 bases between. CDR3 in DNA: TGTGCCAGCACTTATACGGTGAAGGGATATTCACCCCTCCACTTT. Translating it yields CASTYTVKGYSPLHF.

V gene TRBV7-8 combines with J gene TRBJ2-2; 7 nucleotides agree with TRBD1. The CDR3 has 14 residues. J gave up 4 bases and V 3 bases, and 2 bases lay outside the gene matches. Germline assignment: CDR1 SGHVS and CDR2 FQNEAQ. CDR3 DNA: TGTGCCAGCAGCTTGGGGACAGCCACCGGGGAGCTGTTTTTT. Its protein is CASSLGTATGELFF. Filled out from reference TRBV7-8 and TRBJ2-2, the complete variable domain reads GAGVSQSPRYKVAKRGQDVALRCDPISGHVSLFWYQQALGQGPEFLTYFQNEAQLDKSGLPSDRFFAERPEGSVSTLKIQRTQQEDSAVYLCASSLGTATGELFFGEGSRLTVL.

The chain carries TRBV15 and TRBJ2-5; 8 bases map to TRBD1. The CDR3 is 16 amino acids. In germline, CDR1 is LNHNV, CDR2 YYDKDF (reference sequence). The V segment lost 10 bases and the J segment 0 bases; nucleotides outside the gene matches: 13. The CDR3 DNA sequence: TGTGCCAGCCGGACAGGGATCTCCCCGTACCAAGAGACCCAGTACTTC. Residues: CASRTGISPYQETQYF.

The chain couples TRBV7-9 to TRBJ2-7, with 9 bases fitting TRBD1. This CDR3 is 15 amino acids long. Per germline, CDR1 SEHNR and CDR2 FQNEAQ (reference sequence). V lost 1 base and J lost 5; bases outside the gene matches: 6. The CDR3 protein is CASSLEGTGLNEQYF. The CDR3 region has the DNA TGTGCCAGCAGCTTAGAGGGGACAGGGTTGAACGAGCAGTACTTC. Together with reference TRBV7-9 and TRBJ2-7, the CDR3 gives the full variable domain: DTGVSQNPRHKITKRGQNVTFRCDPISEHNRLYWYRQTLGQGPEFLTYFQNEAQLEKSRLLSDRFSAERPKGSFSTLEIQRTEQGDSAMYLCASSLEGTGLNEQYFGPGTRLTVT.

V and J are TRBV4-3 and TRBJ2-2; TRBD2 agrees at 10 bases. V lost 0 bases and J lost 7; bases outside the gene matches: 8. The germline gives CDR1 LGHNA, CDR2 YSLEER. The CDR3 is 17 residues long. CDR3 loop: CASSQETSGFQGGELFF. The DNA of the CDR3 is TGCGCCAGCAGCCAAGAGACTAGCGGGTTTCAAGGCGGGGAGCTGTTTTTT.

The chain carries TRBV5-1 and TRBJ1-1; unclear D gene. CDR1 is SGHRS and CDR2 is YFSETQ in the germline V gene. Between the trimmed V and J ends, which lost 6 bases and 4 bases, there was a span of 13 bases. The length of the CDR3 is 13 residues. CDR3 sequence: CASNLQMGTEAFF. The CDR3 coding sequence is TGCGCCAGCAACCTTCAAATGGGCACTGAAGCTTTCTTT. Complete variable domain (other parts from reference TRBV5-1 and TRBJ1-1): KAGVTQTPRYLIKTRGQQVTLSCSPISGHRSVSWYQQTPGQGLQFLFEYFSETQRNKGNFPGRFSGRQFSNSRSEMNVSTLELGDSALYLCASNLQMGTEAFFGQGTRLTVV.

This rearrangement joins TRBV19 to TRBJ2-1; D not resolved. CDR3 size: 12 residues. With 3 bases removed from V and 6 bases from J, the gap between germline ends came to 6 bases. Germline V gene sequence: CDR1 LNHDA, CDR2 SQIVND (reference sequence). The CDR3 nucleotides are TGTGCCAGTAGTATGGGCCCCAATGAGCAGTTCTTC. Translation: CASSMGPNEQFF.